Listed below are T cell receptor beta chains from one sample, sequenced in a study of CD8+ T cells in alopecia areata. Using immunoSEQ multiplex PCR, the repertoire was profiled, and TCRdb retains in-frame clones only, with some absent. Altogether about 200,000 clones are present, around 62% being singletons, with the ten largest covering 0.45%. The material was CD4+ T cells sorted from blood, obtained at week 0. These receptors were taken from a human donor with alopecia areata. Both conserved end residues are part of each CDR3. D genes are given only for firm matches. The listing skips clone size in some rows; elsewhere it reads once, few, many or a size class.

cdr3_nt,cdr3_aa,v_call,clone_size,j_call,d_call
TGTGCCAGTAGGAACAGGGTCAATGAGCAGTTCTTC,CASRNRVNEQFF,TRBV19,few,TRBJ2-1,-
TGCGCCAGCAGCTCCCCCGAGAAGGGACAGCTGCGCTACACCTTC,CASSSPEKGQLRYTF,TRBV5-1,-,TRBJ1-2,TRBD1
TGCAGCGCCAAATGGGGACCCGTAAACACCGGGGAGCTGTTTTTT,CSAKWGPVNTGELFF,TRBV29-1,-,TRBJ2-2,-
TGCGCCAGCAGCGCCACAGGGGGCGCGTTATTCGAGCAGTACTTC,CASSATGGALFEQYF,TRBV5-1,-,TRBJ2-7,TRBD1
TGTGCCGGCGGTGGACAGGGGACCGGGGAGCTGTTTTTT,CAGGGQGTGELFF,TRBV30,few,TRBJ2-2,TRBD1
TGTGCCAGCAGGTTGGGACAGAGTTACGAGCAGTACTTC,CASRLGQSYEQYF,TRBV6-1,-,TRBJ2-7,TRBD1
TGTGCCAGCAGCTCCAAGGCGTCCGGGACTAAGAACACCGGGGAGCTGTTTTTT,CASSSKASGTKNTGELFF,TRBV7-3,-,TRBJ2-2,TRBD2
TGCGCCAGCAGCGGGGTGTCCGGCAACAATGAGCAGTTCTTC,CASSGVSGNNEQFF,TRBV4-1,-,TRBJ2-1,-
TGTGCCACCAGCGCAGACGGCGTCTATGGCTACACCTTC,CATSADGVYGYTF,TRBV15,once,TRBJ1-2,-
TGCGCCAGCAGCCAGACAGGGGCCGATGAAAAACTGTTTTTT,CASSQTGADEKLFF,TRBV5-1,few,TRBJ1-4,TRBD1
TGCGCCCGACAGGGGGCTTTTCAGCCCCAGCATTTT,CARQGAFQPQHF,TRBV4-1,once,TRBJ1-5,TRBD1
TGTGCCAGCAGCGTCGCGACTAGCGGTTCCTACAATGAGCAGTTCTTC,CASSVATSGSYNEQFF,TRBV9,-,TRBJ2-1,TRBD2
TGCAGCGCCGGCGCAGGGTTGGCCTACGAGCAGTACTTC,CSAGAGLAYEQYF,TRBV29-1,-,TRBJ2-7,-
TGTGCCGGCACCCAGGGACTAGCGGGAGGGGGTAATGAGCAGTTCTTC,CAGTQGLAGGGNEQFF,TRBV30,-,TRBJ2-1,TRBD2
TGTGCCTGGTGGGCTTCGAACACCGGGGAGCTGTTTTTT,CAWWASNTGELFF,TRBV30,-,TRBJ2-2,-
TGTGCCACCCTCCGGACAGGGGAAGAGACCCAGTACTTC,CATLRTGEETQYF,TRBV10-3,-,TRBJ2-5,TRBD1
TGTGCCATCAGTGAGTATCAACTTGGCAATGAGCAGTTCTTC,CAISEYQLGNEQFF,TRBV10-3,few,TRBJ2-1,-
TGTGCCTGGAGTGTACCCATACTGACTAGCGGAGAAGCCAAAAACATTCAGTACTTC,CAWSVPILTSGEAKNIQYF,TRBV30,-,TRBJ2-4,TRBD2
TGCGCCAGCAACCCGGGGCCGTACAATGAGCAGTTCTTC,CASNPGPYNEQFF,TRBV5-1,-,TRBJ2-1,-
TGTGCCAGCTCAGAACTAGCGGGAGCGGGCAATGAGCAGTTCTTC,CASSELAGAGNEQFF,TRBV18,-,TRBJ2-1,TRBD2
TGTGCCAGCAAGGTATCGGGGGAGGTGAACACTGAAGCTTTCTTT,CASKVSGEVNTEAFF,TRBV2,once,TRBJ1-1,-
TGTGCCAGCAGTGGCTCGACTAGTATCACCGGGGAGCTGTTTTTT,CASSGSTSITGELFF,TRBV28,-,TRBJ2-2,-
TGTGCCTTCGAAGGGAGTCGGAACACTGAAGCTTTCTTT,CAFEGSRNTEAFF,TRBV30,-,TRBJ1-1,-
TGCGCCAGCAGCCAAGATCAGGGACTACACAATGAGCAGTTCTTC,CASSQDQGLHNEQFF,TRBV4-1,-,TRBJ2-1,TRBD2
TGCGCCAGCAGTCACTACGGGCCTGAAGCTTTCTTT,CASSHYGPEAFF,TRBV23-1,-,TRBJ1-1,-
TGTGCCACGTATGGCGGTCCCCGGCCCTCTGGGGCCAACGTCCTGACTTTC,CATYGGPRPSGANVLTF,TRBV19,-,TRBJ2-6,-
TGTGCCAGCAGTTTAGCGGGAGGCGCGGAGACCCAGTACTTC,CASSLAGGAETQYF,TRBV7-3,-,TRBJ2-5,TRBD2
TGTGCCTGGAGTGTAGTCCCTAACACTGAAGCTTTCTTT,CAWSVVPNTEAFF,TRBV30,-,TRBJ1-1,-
TGTGCCAGCACCCGCAGACAGGACTATGGCTACACCTTC,CASTRRQDYGYTF,TRBV6-1,-,TRBJ1-2,-